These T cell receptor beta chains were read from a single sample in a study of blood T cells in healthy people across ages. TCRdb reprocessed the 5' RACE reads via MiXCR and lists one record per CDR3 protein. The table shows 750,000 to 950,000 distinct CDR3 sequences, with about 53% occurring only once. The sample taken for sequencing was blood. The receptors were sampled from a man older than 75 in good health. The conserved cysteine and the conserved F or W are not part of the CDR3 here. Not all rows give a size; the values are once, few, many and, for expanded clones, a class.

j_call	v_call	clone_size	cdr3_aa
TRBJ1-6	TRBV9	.	ASSVSATGIESPLH
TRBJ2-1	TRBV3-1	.	ASSQDGRNEQF
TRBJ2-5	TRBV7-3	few	ASSLLGGQETQY
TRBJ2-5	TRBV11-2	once	ASSYPRAGVANEQY
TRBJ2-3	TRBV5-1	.	ASNGNTDTQY
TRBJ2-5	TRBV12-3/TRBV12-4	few	ASSLRGGDETQY
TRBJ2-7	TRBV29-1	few	SVLAVTRTYEQY
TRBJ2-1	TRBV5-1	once	ASSLATGTTNREQF
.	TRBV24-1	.	ASAAGEMYNEQY
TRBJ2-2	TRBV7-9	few	ASSLARGQLTNTGELF
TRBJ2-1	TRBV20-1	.	SAIQPGFYNEQF
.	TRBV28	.	ATFRGPYNEQF
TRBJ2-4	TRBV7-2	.	ASSSSGTGVAKNIQY
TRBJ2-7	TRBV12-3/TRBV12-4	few	ASSHDYMPEQY
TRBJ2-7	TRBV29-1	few	SVGSGQYEQY
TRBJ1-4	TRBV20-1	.	SARGRPEKLF
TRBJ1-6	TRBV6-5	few	ASSYAPGGKNSPLH
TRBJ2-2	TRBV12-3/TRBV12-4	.	ASSYRGGTGELF
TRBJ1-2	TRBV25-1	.	ASSALTGLARGYT
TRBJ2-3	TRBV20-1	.	SARDKPTWPGGQGDTQY
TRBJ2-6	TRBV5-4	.	ASSLAGDTGANVLT
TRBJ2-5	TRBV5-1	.	ASSSGERDFGTQY
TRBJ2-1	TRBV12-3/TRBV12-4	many	ASSLTSPYNEQF
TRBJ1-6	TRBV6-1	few	ASSTGTAYNSPLH
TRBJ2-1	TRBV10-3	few	AISESRTSGRVVPYNEQF
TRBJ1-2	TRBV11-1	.	ASSLTRGYRGGYT
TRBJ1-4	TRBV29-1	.	SVGPSSGEKLF
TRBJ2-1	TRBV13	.	ASSGVTSGSKSYNEQF
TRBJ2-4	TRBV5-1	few	ASSPGQGIAKNIQY
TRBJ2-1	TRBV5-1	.	ASSSSGRSHNEQF
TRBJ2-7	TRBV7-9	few	ASSLQGREEQY
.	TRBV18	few	ASSRLAGSSYNEQY
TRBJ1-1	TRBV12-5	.	ASGWGRNTEAF
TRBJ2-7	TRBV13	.	ASSPRLVSEQY
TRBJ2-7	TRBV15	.	ATSRDLAGGAYEQY
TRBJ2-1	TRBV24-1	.	ATSEATPYNEQF
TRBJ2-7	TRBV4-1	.	ASSQNAYEQY
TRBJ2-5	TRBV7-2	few	ASSLGRGGTQY
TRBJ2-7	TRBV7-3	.	ASSLSQGVQY
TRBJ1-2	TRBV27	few	ASSPTGAYGYT
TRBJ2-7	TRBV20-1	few	SPRLADSYEQY
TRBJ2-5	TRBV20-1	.	SARVSGGQETQY
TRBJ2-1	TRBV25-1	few	ASSTGLAGPYNEQF
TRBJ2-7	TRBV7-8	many	ASSPAPDEYEQY
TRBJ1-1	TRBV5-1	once	ASGTGVPEAF
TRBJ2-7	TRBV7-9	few	ASSLQPSGSSYEQY
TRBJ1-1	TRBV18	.	ASSQYPRGVGNTEAF
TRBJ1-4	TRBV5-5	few	ASSSYRGTGDEKLF
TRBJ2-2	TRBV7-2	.	ASSFGTSGRHTGELF